Following are 3 T cell receptor beta chains from one sample sequenced in a study of shared clonotypes between healthy human individuals. The repertoire was sequenced with immunoSEQ multiplex PCR; TCRdb's copy has only in-frame clones and lacks some. Found here are roughly 2.1 million clones, approximately 94% of them singletons; the top ten hold approximately 1.7%. Naive CD8 populations comprised CD45RO-negative cells positively selected for CCR7, excluding terminally differentiated effector memory CD45RA+ cells. Material: naive CD8+ T cells from PBMCs. These receptors all come from a man in his late teens or twenties in good health. Some clones in this sample may be carry-over from other donors' samples.

In its sample, this clone was seen once. This chain links TRBV19 with TRBJ2-1; D assignment may be TRBD1 or TRBD2 (5 bases each). The CDR3 length is 14 residues. Per germline, CDR1 LNHDA and CDR2 SQIVND (reference sequence). Between the trimmed V and J ends, which lost 7 bases and 2 bases, there was a span of 12 bases. The CDR3 nucleotides are TGTGCCAGTAAGCTTATGGGGGCCTACAATGAGCAGTTCTTC. Encoded protein: CASKLMGAYNEQFF.

This sequence joins TRBV11-1 and TRBJ1-1; tentative D call: TRBD1 (6 bases). Germline-derived CDR1 and CDR2 are SGHAT and FQDESV (reference sequence). V was cut by 5 bases and J by 5 bases, with 15 bases left in between. This CDR3 has 14 residues. This CDR3 reads CASSLDRLGTEAFF. The DNA for the CDR3 is TGTGCCAGCAGCCTTGACAGGTTGGGAACTGAAGCTTTCTTT.

In its sample, this clone was seen once. The rearrangement uses TRBV25-1 and TRBJ2-7; 8 nucleotides line up with TRBD2. From germline, CDR1 is MGHDK and CDR2 SYGVNS. The V segment lost 2 bases and the J segment 7 bases; nucleotides outside the gene matches: 4. The CDR3 has 13 amino acids. In DNA, the CDR3 is TGTGCCAGCAGTGAACGGGGGGGGAGGGAGCAGTACTTC. It yields the protein CASSERGGREQYF.